This TCR beta chain appears in the sequencing data of a study of shared clonotypes between healthy human individuals. This CDR3 spans 15 amino acids. Germline V gene lookup returns CDR1 SGHRS and CDR2 YFSETQ. V lost 3 bases and J 3 bases, leaving 15 bases between the germline ends. Study-wide points: The sampled material consisted only of blood, and tissue repertoires are likely to differ.

Libraries were prepared by immunoSEQ multiplex PCR; TCRdb keeps only in-frame clonotypes and omits some of them. The table lists a few million clones, over 90% of them singletons, with 0.35% to 0.5% in the top ten. As to this clone: Antigen: not known.

Splitting the CD4+ cells yielded a CD45RA+ naive subset and a CD45RA-negative memory subset. The chain joins TRBV5-1 to TRBJ1-1, with a weak D call TRBD1 (6 bases). This sequence was found in a man between 18 and 29 years old in good health. Some clones in this sample may be carry-over from other donors' samples. The specimen sequenced was naive CD4+ T cells from PBMCs. Subset specified: CD45RA+ positively selected. The CDR3 protein is CASSWGGGPDTEAFF. The DNA for the CDR3 is TGCGCCAGCAGCTGGGGGGGCGGTCCGGACACTGAAGCTTTCTTT.